This T cell receptor (beta chain) was recorded in a study of control samples from healthy donors and cancer patients. Data came from immunoSEQ multiplex PCR; TCRdb stores just in-frame clones and leaves some out. The table lists approximately 87,000 clones, approximately 93% of them singletons. With 2 bases removed from V and 10 bases from J, the gap between germline ends came to 12 bases. The CDR3 has 12 residues. The germline CDR1 and CDR2 sequences are SGHRS and YFSETQ. The V and J genes are TRBV5-1 and TRBJ1-2; the D is unclear. The sequence came from a woman aged 40 to 55 with lung cancer. The material sequenced was PBMCs. CDR3 DNA sequence: TGCGCCAGCAGCTTAGACCTGGCGGACTACACCTTC. Translation gives CASSLDLADYTF.